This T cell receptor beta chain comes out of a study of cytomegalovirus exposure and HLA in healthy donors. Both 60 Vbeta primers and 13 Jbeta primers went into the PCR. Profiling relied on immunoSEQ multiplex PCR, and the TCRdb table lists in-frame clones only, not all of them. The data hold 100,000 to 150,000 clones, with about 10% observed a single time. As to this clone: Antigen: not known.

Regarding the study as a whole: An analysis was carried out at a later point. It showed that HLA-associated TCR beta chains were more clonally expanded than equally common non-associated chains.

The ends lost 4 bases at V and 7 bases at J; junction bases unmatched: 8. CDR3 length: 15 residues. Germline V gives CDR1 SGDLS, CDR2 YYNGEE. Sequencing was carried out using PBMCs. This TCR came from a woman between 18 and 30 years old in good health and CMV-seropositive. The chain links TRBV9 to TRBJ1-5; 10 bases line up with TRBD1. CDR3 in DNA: TGTGCCAGCAGCCCCACAGGGACAGGGGCCCAGCCCCAGCATTTT. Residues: CASSPTGTGAQPQHF.